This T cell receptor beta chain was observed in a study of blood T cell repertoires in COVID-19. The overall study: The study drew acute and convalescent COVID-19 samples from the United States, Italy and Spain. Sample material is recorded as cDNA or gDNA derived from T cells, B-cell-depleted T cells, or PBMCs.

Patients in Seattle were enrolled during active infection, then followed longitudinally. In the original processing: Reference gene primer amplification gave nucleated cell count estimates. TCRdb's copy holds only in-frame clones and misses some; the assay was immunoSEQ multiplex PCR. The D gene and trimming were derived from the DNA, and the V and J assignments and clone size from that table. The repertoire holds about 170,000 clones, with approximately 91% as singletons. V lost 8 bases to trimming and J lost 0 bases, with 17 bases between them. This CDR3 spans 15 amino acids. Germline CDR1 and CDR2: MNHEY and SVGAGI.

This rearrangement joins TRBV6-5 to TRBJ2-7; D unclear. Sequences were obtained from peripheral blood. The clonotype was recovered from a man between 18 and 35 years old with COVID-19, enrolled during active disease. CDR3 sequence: CASGPTFSLSYEQYF. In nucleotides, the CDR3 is TGTGCCAGCGGCCCGACTTTTAGCCTCTCCTACGAGCAGTACTTC.